Shown below are 30 T cell receptor beta chains from a single sample sequenced in a study of cytomegalovirus exposure and HLA in healthy donors. PCR primers comprised 60 Vbeta and 13 Jbeta primers. Profiled with immunoSEQ multiplex PCR; TCRdb holds only in-frame clones, not every one. The table has about 150,000 clones, 75% to 80% seen once. The sequenced sample was PBMCs. The receptor source for this set is a man in his forties in good health and CMV-seropositive.

The chain carries TRBV15 and TRBJ1-2; 9 bases match TRBD1. V lost 3 bases and J lost 8; bases outside the gene matches: 7. This CDR3 is built from 14 residues. In germline, CDR1 is LNHNV, CDR2 YYDKDF (reference sequence). CDR3 DNA: TGTGCCACCAGCAGGGACAGGGGAGTGGAGGGCTACACCTTC. Protein: CATSRDRGVEGYTF.

The gene calls are TRBV4-1 and TRBJ2-2, with 9 bases fitting TRBD2. The CDR3 is 16 residues long. V shed 1 base, J shed 6 bases, and the junction held 6 bases outside the gene matches. The germline gives CDR1 MGHRA, CDR2 YSYEKL. CDR3 region: CASSQVASGTAGELFF. CDR3 nucleotides: TGCGCCAGCAGCCAAGTGGCTAGCGGGACTGCCGGGGAGCTGTTTTTT.

This rearrangement joins TRBV28 to TRBJ1-2; a possible D gene is TRBD1 (6 bases). The CDR3 totals 12 residues. Germline loops: CDR1 MDHEN, CDR2 SYDVKM. The CDR3 region is CAGAPGSYGYTF. CDR3 coding DNA: TGTGCGGGGGCTCCGGGTTCCTATGGCTACACCTTC.

This chain connects TRBV14 to TRBJ2-7; 7 bases line up with TRBD2. The CDR3 consists of 15 residues. Losses at the gene ends were 4 bases for V and 0 bases for J; bases not matched to a gene: 6. CDR1 and CDR2 from the germline V gene are SGHDN and FVKESK. CDR3 residues: CASSLSGYRSYEQYF. CDR3 DNA: TGTGCCAGCAGCCTTAGCGGGTATCGCTCCTACGAGCAGTACTTC.

Details on this clone: The junction and the germline gene differ at one end; a read error may be behind it. The rearrangement joins TRBV7-2 to TRBJ2-6, with TRBD1 as a possible D gene (5 bases). CDR3 length equals 16 residues. The V gene's germline CDR1 is SGHTA and CDR2 FQGNSA. The CDR3 DNA sequence: TGTGCCAGCACCTTAGCACAGGCCTCTGGGGCCAACGTCCTGACTTTC. It encodes CASTLAQASGANVLTF.

In nucleotides, the CDR3 is TGTGCCAGCAGCTTATTGTTAGGGGCTGGAAACACCATATATTTT. Amino acids: CASSLLLGAGNTIYF. This chain uses TRBV7-8 with TRBJ1-3, with a possible D match to TRBD1 (5 bases). The germline V gene encodes CDR1 SGHVS and CDR2 FQNEAQ. The CDR3 loop spans 15 amino acids. V lost 2 bases and J 2 bases, leaving 10 bases between the germline ends.

The table lists this clone with a count of one. The J gene is TRBJ2-2, the V gene TRBV30, with a weak D call TRBD1 (6 bases). Germline V gives CDR1 GTSNPN, CDR2 SVGIG (reference sequence). V was cut by 5 bases and J by 4 bases, with 8 bases left in between. This CDR3 contains 12 residues. As DNA, the CDR3 is TGTGCCTGGTCCAGGGGCACCGGGGAGCTGTTTTTT. Its protein product is CAWSRGTGELFF.

The gene calls are TRBV7-2 and TRBJ1-4; TRBD1 aligns across 7 bases. Trimming cost V 2 bases and J 4 bases; bases outside gene matches: 1. The CDR3 loop spans 14 amino acids. Per germline, CDR1 SGHTA and CDR2 FQGNSA. This CDR3 is CASSLNRGNEKLFF. The CDR3 DNA follows: TGTGCCAGCAGCTTAAACAGGGGTAATGAAAAACTGTTTTTT.

The V and J genes are TRBV19 and TRBJ1-5; D gene uncertain. The CDR3 has 13 residues. V was cut by 0 bases and J by 5 bases, with 5 bases left in between. Germline V gene lookup returns CDR1 LNHDA and CDR2 SQIVND (reference sequence). The CDR3 loop is CASSIDGDQPQHF. CDR3 sequence (DNA): TGTGCCAGTAGTATAGACGGGGATCAGCCCCAGCATTTT.

This chain connects TRBV18 to TRBJ1-1; D uncertain. The V end was cut by 2 bases, the J end by 3 bases, with 16 bases between. This CDR3 has 16 residues. The germline V gene encodes CDR1 KGHSH and CDR2 LQKENI. The CDR3 bases are TGTGCCAGCTCACCATTACATAGACCGGGTGACACTGAAGCTTTCTTT. The encoded protein is CASSPLHRPGDTEAFF. Together with reference TRBV18 and TRBJ1-1, the CDR3 gives the full variable domain: NAGVMQNPRHLVRRRGQEARLRCSPMKGHSHVYWYRQLPEEGLKFMVYLQKENIIDESGMPKERFSAEFPKEGPSILRIQQVVRGDSAAYFCASSPLHRPGDTEAFFGQGTRLTVV.

The CDR3 bases are TGTGCCAGCAGCTTACTCATAACGACTAGCTCAGATACGCAGTATTTT. The encoded protein is CASSLLITTSSDTQYF. This chain connects TRBV6-6 to TRBJ2-3; TRBD2 matches at 7 bases. Per germline, CDR1 MNHNY and CDR2 SVGAGI (reference sequence). V dropped 6 bases and J dropped 4; count of bases not matched to a gene: 13. This CDR3 spans 16 amino acids.

This chain joins TRBV7-9 and TRBJ2-7; D gene unclear. Germline lookup yields CDR1 SEHNR and CDR2 FQNEAQ (reference sequence). The CDR3 has 17 residues. Trimming left V 1 base short and J 0 bases short, with 16 bases between. The CDR3 protein is CASSLEIGRSSSYEQYF. The CDR3 DNA sequence: TGTGCCAGCAGCTTAGAAATTGGGCGTTCGAGCTCCTACGAGCAGTACTTC.

This clone was seen more than once but under ten times. J is TRBJ2-7 and V is TRBV28, with D unclear. In germline, CDR1 is MDHEN, CDR2 SYDVKM. The CDR3 runs 10 residues. V was clipped by 3 bases and J by 5 bases, with 2 bases between them. Written as DNA, the CDR3 is TGTGCCAGCAGTTTCAACGAGCAGTACTTC. It encodes CASSFNEQYF.

The rearrangement joins TRBV2 to TRBJ2-2; D uncertain. The V end lost 1 base, the J end lost 0 bases, and 9 bases lay between the germline ends. Germline V gives CDR1 SNHLY, CDR2 FYNNEI. The CDR3 is 16 amino acids. The CDR3 loop is CASSEEAFANTGELFF. The CDR3 DNA reads as TGTGCCAGCAGTGAAGAAGCGTTCGCGAACACCGGGGAGCTGTTTTTT. Full variable domain (remainder filled in from reference TRBV2 and TRBJ2-2): EPEVTQTPSHQVTQMGQEVILRCVPISNHLYFYWYRQILGQKVEFLVSFYNNEISEKSEIFDDQFSVERPDGSNFTLKIRSTKLEDSAMYFCASSEEAFANTGELFFGEGSRLTVL.

The V and J genes are TRBV27 and TRBJ2-3; TRBD2 matches at 14 bases. CDR1 MNHEY and CDR2 SMNVEV come from the germline V gene (reference sequence). The J segment lost 5 bases and the V segment lost 5 bases, leaving 9 bases of the junction unmatched. The CDR3 length is 17 residues. Here the CDR3 reads CASSAPGLAGVKDTQYF. The DNA for the CDR3 is TGTGCCAGCAGTGCCCCGGGACTAGCGGGAGTAAAAGATACGCAGTATTTT.

J is TRBJ2-4 and V is TRBV2, with 10 bases aligning to TRBD2. CDR1 is SNHLY, CDR2 FYNNEI, per germline. Trimming cost V 3 bases and J 9 bases; bases outside gene matches: 5. The CDR3 is made up of 14 amino acids. The CDR3 DNA reads TGTGCCAGCAGTGATGTTAGCGGGAGGAGCATTCAGTACTTC. Translation gives CASSDVSGRSIQYF.

This chain joins TRBV5-6 and TRBJ2-1; 11 positions agree with TRBD2. Germline assignment: CDR1 SGHDT and CDR2 YYEEEE. The CDR3 consists of 18 residues. The V segment lost 1 base and the J segment 6 bases; nucleotides outside the gene matches: 12. The CDR3 loop reads CASSLRGSGRAWGNEQFF. The CDR3 bases are TGTGCCAGCAGCTTGCGCGGTAGCGGGAGGGCCTGGGGCAATGAGCAGTTCTTC. Variable domain in full (rest from reference TRBV5-6 and TRBJ2-1): DAGVTQSPTHLIKTRGQQVTLRCSPKSGHDTVSWYQQALGQGPQFIFQYYEEEERQRGNFPDRFSGHQFPNYSSELNVNALLLGDSALYLCASSLRGSGRAWGNEQFFGPGTRLTVL.

V usage is TRBV2 and J usage is TRBJ2-3; 9 nucleotides agree with TRBD2. Germline values: CDR1 SNHLY, CDR2 FYNNEI. The CDR3 runs 13 residues. V lost 10 bases to trimming and J lost 3 bases; unmatched junction nucleotides: 5. CDR3 nucleotides: TGTGCCAACAAGCGGGAGGTAACAGATACGCAGTATTTT. Its protein is CANKREVTDTQYF.

The gene calls are TRBV7-9 and TRBJ1-2; perhaps TRBD1 as D (6 bases). The CDR3 covers 14 residues. In germline, CDR1 is SEHNR, CDR2 FQNEAQ (reference sequence). V lost 1 base and J 7 bases, leaving 13 bases between the germline ends. CDR3 nucleotide sequence: TGTGCCAGCAGCTTAGAGGTAGCAGGGGTTGGCTACACCTTC. Residues: CASSLEVAGVGYTF.

The V and J genes are TRBV11-2 and TRBJ1-1; TRBD1 is a possible D gene (5 bases). The germline V and J ends were trimmed by 5 bases and 4 bases, with 17 bases remaining between them. The germline gives CDR1 SGHAT, CDR2 FQNNGV. There are 15 residues in the CDR3. Here the CDR3 reads CASSPQAVHGTEAFF. The CDR3 nucleotides are TGTGCCAGCAGCCCACAGGCAGTCCATGGCACTGAAGCTTTCTTT. Together with reference TRBV11-2 and TRBJ1-1, the CDR3 gives the full variable domain: EAGVAQSPRYKIIEKRQSVAFWCNPISGHATLYWYQQILGQGPKLLIQFQNNGVVDDSQLPKDRFSAERLKGVDSTLKIQPAKLEDSAVYLCASSPQAVHGTEAFFGQGTRLTVV.

The gene calls are TRBV30 and TRBJ2-4, with 12 bases matching TRBD2. V lost 0 bases, J lost 3 bases, and 12 bases stayed unmatched. This CDR3 is built from 19 residues. Per germline, CDR1 GTSNPN and CDR2 SVGIG (reference sequence). The CDR3 coding sequence is TGTGCCTGGAGTGTAATCTCTAGCGGGAGGGAATTAGGCAAAAACATTCAGTACTTC. The encoded protein is CAWSVISSGRELGKNIQYF. Variable domain in full (rest from reference TRBV30 and TRBJ2-4): SQTIHQWPATLVQPVGSPLSLECTVEGTSNPNLYWYRQAAGRGLQLLFYSVGIGQISSEVPQNLSASRPQDRQFILSSKKLLLSDSGFYLCAWSVISSGRELGKNIQYFGAGTRLSVL.

The chain recombines TRBV7-8 with TRBJ2-5, with TRBD2 identical over 8 bases. The last part of the DNA fits TRBJ2-7 better; the J call may be wrong. Germline V lookup: CDR1 SGHVS, CDR2 FQNEAQ. The CDR3 runs 15 residues. Here the CDR3 DNA reads TGTGCCAGCAGCTTAGAGCGAGCGGGAGCGTACGAGCAGTACTTC. Protein: CASSLERAGAYEQYF.

The J gene is TRBJ1-4, the V gene TRBV19; 8 bases match TRBD1. From germline, CDR1 is LNHDA and CDR2 SQIVND (reference sequence). V lost 3 bases, J lost 7 bases, and 4 bases stayed unmatched. The CDR3 extends over 14 amino acids. As DNA, the CDR3 is TGTGCCAGTAGTATTGGACAGGGTGGTGAAAAACTGTTTTTT. Translation gives CASSIGQGGEKLFF. The full variable domain, rest sourced from reference TRBV19 and TRBJ1-4, is DGGITQSPKYLFRKEGQNVTLSCEQNLNHDAMYWYRQDPGQGLRLIYYSQIVNDFQKGDIAEGYSVSREKKESFPLTVTSAQKNPTAFYLCASSIGQGGEKLFFGSGTQLSVL.

The V and J genes are TRBV18 and TRBJ2-5, with 8 positions matching TRBD2. Germline V gene lookup returns CDR1 KGHSH and CDR2 LQKENI. This CDR3 is 15 amino acids long. The V gene end was trimmed by 5 bases and the J gene end by 4 bases; junction bases not matched to a gene: 9. The CDR3 sequence is CASSTPGLERETQYF. DNA of the CDR3: TGTGCCAGCTCAACTCCGGGACTAGAACGAGAGACCCAGTACTTC.

The chain has TRBV7-9 and TRBJ2-7; TRBD2 matches at 8 bases. The CDR3 sequence is 14 residues long. Germline V gene data show CDR1 as SEHNR and CDR2 as FQNEAQ (reference sequence). V lost 1 base and J lost 6; bases outside the gene matches: 5. The CDR3 DNA reads TGTGCCAGCAGCTTAGGAGCGGGAGTGACCGAGCAGTACTTC. Translated: CASSLGAGVTEQYF. Full variable domain (remainder filled in from reference TRBV7-9 and TRBJ2-7): DTGVSQNPRHKITKRGQNVTFRCDPISEHNRLYWYRQTLGQGPEFLTYFQNEAQLEKSRLLSDRFSAERPKGSFSTLEIQRTEQGDSAMYLCASSLGAGVTEQYFGPGTRLTVT.

The chain combines TRBV18 with TRBJ2-2; D gene ambiguous. The germline V gene has CDR1 KGHSH and CDR2 LQKENI. This CDR3 comprises 16 residues. Trimming removed 2 bases from V and 0 bases from J, with 10 bases in between. The CDR3 DNA sequence: TGTGCCAGCTCACCAGCGGCAAACGCGAACACCGGGGAGCTGTTTTTT. Its protein is CASSPAANANTGELFF.

The genes are TRBV2 and TRBJ1-2; D unresolved. CDR3 length equals 10 residues. V lost 8 bases to trimming and J lost 4 bases, with 5 bases between them. The V gene's germline CDR1 is SNHLY and CDR2 FYNNEI. CDR3 nucleotides: TGTGCCAGCCGAGCCTATGGCTACACCTTC. Encoded protein: CASRAYGYTF.

The genes are TRBV6-5 and TRBJ1-2; D is ambiguous. Trimming took off 4 bases at V and 0 bases at J, with 12 bases between the two ends. CDR3 length: 15 amino acids. Germline CDR1 is MNHEY and CDR2 is SVGAGI. The DNA for the CDR3 is TGTGCCAGCAGTTCCGCAGTCAAAACTAACTATGGCTACACCTTC. Translation: CASSSAVKTNYGYTF.

The chain recombines TRBV7-2 with TRBJ2-3; 7 nucleotides match TRBD2. The J segment lost 7 bases and the V segment lost 1 base, leaving 8 bases of the junction unmatched. Germline V gene sequence: CDR1 SGHTA, CDR2 FQGNSA. The CDR3 has 15 amino acids. The CDR3 protein is CASSLVWEGIHTQYF. The CDR3 nucleotides read TGTGCCAGCAGCTTAGTATGGGAGGGCATTCATACGCAGTATTTT.

The sample holds a few counts of this clone. The chain links TRBV28 to TRBJ2-5; weak D call: TRBD2 (6 bases). This CDR3 is built from 13 residues. The V end lost 3 bases, the J end lost 5 bases, and 10 bases lay between the germline ends. CDR1 is MDHEN, CDR2 SYDVKM, per germline. CDR3 in amino acids: CASSFREEETQYF. Here the CDR3 DNA reads TGTGCCAGCAGTTTCAGGGAGGAGGAGACCCAGTACTTC. The complete variable domain, with remaining parts taken from reference TRBV28 and TRBJ2-5, reads DVKVTQSSRYLVKRTGEKVFLECVQDMDHENMFWYRQDPGLGLRLIYFSYDVKMKEKGDIPEGYSVSREKKERFSLILESASTNQTSMYLCASSFREEETQYFGPGTRLLVL.